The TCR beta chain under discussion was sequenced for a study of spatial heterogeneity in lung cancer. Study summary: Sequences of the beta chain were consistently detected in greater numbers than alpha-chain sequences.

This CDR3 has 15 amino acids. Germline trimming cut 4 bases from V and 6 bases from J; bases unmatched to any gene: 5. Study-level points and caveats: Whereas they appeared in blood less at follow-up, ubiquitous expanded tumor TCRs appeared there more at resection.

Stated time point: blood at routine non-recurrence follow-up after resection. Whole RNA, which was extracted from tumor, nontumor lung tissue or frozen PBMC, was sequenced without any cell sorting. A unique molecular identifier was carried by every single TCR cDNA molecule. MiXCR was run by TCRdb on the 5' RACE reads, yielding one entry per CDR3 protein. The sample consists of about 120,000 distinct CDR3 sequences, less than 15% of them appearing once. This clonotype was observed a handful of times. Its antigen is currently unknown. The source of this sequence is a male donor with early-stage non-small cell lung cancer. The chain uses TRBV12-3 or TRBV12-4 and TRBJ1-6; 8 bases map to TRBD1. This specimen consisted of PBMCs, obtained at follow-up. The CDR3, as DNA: TGTGCCAGCAGTTGGGGGGGGACAGGTAATTCACCCCTCCACTTT. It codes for CASSWGGTGNSPLHF.